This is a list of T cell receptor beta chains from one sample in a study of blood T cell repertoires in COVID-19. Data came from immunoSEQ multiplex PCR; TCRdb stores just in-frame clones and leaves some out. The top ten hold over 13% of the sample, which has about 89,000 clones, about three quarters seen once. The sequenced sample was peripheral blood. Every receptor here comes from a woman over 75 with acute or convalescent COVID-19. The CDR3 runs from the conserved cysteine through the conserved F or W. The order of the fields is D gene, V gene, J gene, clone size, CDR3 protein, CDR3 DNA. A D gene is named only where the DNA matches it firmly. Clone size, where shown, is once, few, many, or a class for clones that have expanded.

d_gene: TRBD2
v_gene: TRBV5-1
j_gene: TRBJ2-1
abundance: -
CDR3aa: CASSLRPVRTSGTYNEQFF
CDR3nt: TGCGCCAGCAGCTTACGCCCGGTTCGGACTAGCGGGACTTACAATGAGCAGTTCTTC

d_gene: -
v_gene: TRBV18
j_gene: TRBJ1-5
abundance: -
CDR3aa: CASSPPPTAGQPQHF
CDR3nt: TGTGCCAGCTCACCACCGCCGACAGCTGGTCAGCCCCAGCATTTT

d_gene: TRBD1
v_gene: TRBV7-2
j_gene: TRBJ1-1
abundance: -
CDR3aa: CASSLARDRGTEAFF
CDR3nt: TGTGCCAGCAGCTTAGCCCGGGACAGGGGCACTGAAGCTTTCTTT

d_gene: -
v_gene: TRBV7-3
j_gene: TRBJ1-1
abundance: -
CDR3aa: CASSLTGGSSTEAFF
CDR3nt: TGTGCCAGCAGCTTAACGGGGGGATCGAGCACTGAAGCTTTCTTT

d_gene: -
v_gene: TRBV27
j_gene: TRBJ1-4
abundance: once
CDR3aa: CASRRVGATNEKLFF
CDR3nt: TGTGCCAGCAGGAGAGTCGGAGCAACTAATGAAAAACTGTTTTTT

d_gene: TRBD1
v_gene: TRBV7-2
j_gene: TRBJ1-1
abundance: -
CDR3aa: CASSLARTGGWTEAFF
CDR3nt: TGTGCCAGCAGCTTAGCTCGGACAGGGGGTTGGACTGAAGCTTTCTTT

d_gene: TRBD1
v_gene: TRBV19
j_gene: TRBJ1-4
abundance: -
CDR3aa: CASSSGTEFEKLFF
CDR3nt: TGTGCCAGTAGTTCCGGGACAGAATTTGAAAAACTGTTTTTT

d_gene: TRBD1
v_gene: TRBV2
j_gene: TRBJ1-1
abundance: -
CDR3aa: CASSIQGTNTEAFF
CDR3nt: TGTGCCAGCAGTATACAGGGGACGAACACTGAAGCTTTCTTT

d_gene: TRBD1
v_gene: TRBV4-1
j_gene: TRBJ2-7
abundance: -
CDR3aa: CASSHLGQGQVEQYF
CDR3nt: TGCGCCAGCAGCCACCTCGGACAGGGACAAGTCGAGCAGTACTTC

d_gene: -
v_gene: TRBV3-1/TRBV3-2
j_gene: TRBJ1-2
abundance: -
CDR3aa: CASSQDLVWQGIAF
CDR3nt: TGTGCCAGCAGCCAAGATCTCGTTTGGCAGGGAATCGCCTTC

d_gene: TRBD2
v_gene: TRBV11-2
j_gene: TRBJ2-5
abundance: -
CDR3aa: CASSHGLAGGRGETQYF
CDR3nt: TGTGCCAGCAGCCACGGACTAGCGGGGGGAAGGGGGGAGACCCAGTACTTC

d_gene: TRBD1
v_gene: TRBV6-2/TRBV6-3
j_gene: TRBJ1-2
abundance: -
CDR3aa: CASSYPTTGNYGYTF
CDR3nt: TGTGCCAGCAGTTACCCGACGACAGGGAACTATGGCTACACCTTC

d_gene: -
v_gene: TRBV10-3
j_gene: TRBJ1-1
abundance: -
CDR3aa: CATKGLVNTEAFF
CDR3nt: TGTGCCACCAAAGGACTCGTGAACACTGAAGCTTTCTTT

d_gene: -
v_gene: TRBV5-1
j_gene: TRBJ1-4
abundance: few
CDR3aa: CASSTRAGTNEKLFF
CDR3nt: TGCGCCAGCAGCACGAGGGCCGGGACTAATGAAAAACTGTTTTTT

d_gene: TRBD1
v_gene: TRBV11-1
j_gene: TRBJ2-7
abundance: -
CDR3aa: CASSFSGQGFHEQYF
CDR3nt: TGTGCCAGCAGCTTCTCAGGACAGGGGTTTCACGAGCAGTACTTC

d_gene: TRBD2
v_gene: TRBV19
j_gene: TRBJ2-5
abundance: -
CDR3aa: CASSDPGGVQETQYF
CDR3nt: TGTGCCAGTAGCGATCCGGGAGGAGTTCAAGAGACCCAGTACTTC

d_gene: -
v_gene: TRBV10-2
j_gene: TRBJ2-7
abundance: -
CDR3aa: CASSYSSEQYF
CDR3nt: TGCGCCAGCAGCTATTCCTCCGAGCAGTACTTC

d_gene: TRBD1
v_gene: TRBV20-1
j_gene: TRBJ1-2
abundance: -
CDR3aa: CSASLRQGAYGYTF
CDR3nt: TGCAGTGCTAGTCTTCGGCAGGGGGCATACGGCTACACCTTC

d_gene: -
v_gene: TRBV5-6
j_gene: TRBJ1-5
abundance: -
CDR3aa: CASQGNNQPQHF
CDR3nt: TGTGCCTCTCAGGGGAACAATCAGCCCCAGCATTTT

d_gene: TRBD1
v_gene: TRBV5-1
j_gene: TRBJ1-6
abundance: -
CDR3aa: CASSRTGDTYNSPLHF
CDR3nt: TGCGCCAGCAGCCGGACAGGGGATACCTATAATTCACCCCTCCACTTT

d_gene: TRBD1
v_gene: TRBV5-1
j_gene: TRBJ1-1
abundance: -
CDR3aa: CASSTQGGNTEAFF
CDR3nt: TGCGCCAGCAGTACACAGGGGGGAAACACTGAAGCTTTCTTT

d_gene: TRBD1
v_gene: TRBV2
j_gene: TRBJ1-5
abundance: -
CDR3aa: CASRQGDQPQHF
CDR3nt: TGTGCCAGCCGACAGGGAGACCAGCCCCAGCATTTT

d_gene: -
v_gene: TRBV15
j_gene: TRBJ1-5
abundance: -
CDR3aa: CATSPGRGGDGNQPQHF
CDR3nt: TGTGCCACCAGTCCTGGGAGGGGGGGAGATGGCAATCAGCCCCAGCATTTT

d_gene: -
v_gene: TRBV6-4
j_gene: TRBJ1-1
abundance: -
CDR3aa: CASRPRASDTEAFF
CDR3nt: TGTGCCAGCAGACCCAGGGCATCCGACACTGAAGCTTTCTTT

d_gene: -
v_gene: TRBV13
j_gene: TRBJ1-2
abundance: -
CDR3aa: CASSLGTRAANYGYTF
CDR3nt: TGTGCCAGCAGCTTAGGAACCAGGGCAGCTAACTATGGCTACACCTTC

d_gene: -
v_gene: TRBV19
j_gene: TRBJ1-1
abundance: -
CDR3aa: CASSIHLTGEAFF
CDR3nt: TGTGCCAGTAGTATCCATCTAACGGGAGAAGCTTTCTTT

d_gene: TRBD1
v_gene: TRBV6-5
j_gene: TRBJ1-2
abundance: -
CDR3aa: CASSSGQGAKGYTF
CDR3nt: TGTGCCAGCAGTTCCGGACAGGGGGCGAAGGGCTACACCTTC